Listed below are T cell receptor beta chains from one sample, sequenced in a study of blood T cells in healthy people across ages. TCRdb recomputed calls from the 5' RACE reads with MiXCR, one row per CDR3 protein. There are about 780,000 distinct CDR3 sequences in the sample; about half occur only once, and about a sixth lies in the top ten. The specimen was blood. Receptors originate from a man of 80 years or more in good health. Both conserved end residues are trimmed from each CDR3.

CDR3 length: 12; J gene: TRBJ2-7; V gene: TRBV5-1; CDR3 protein: ASQSGTTIYEQY
CDR3 length: 11; J gene: TRBJ2-1; V gene: TRBV20-1; CDR3 protein: SARGGGTNEQF
CDR3 length: 14; J gene: NA; V gene: TRBV7-9; CDR3 protein: ASSLAERQWAYEQY
CDR3 length: 12; J gene: TRBJ2-4; V gene: TRBV15; CDR3 protein: ATSRGTGKGEQY
CDR3 length: 11; J gene: TRBJ2-1; V gene: TRBV24-1; CDR3 protein: ATSEWTENEQF
CDR3 length: 17; J gene: TRBJ2-7; V gene: TRBV2; CDR3 protein: ASVFALPLLREDFYEQY
CDR3 length: 17; J gene: NA; V gene: TRBV24-1; CDR3 protein: ATSDPRRTGVSTYNEQY
CDR3 length: 13; J gene: TRBJ2-3; V gene: TRBV5-1; CDR3 protein: ASSRGQGGTDTQY
CDR3 length: 14; J gene: TRBJ2-3; V gene: TRBV29-1; CDR3 protein: SVLGAGGYSTDTQY
CDR3 length: 14; J gene: TRBJ2-1; V gene: TRBV7-2; CDR3 protein: ASSFRLADVYNEQF
CDR3 length: 15; J gene: NA; V gene: TRBV7-2; CDR3 protein: ASSLAFDVGGAYEQY
CDR3 length: 15; J gene: TRBJ2-7; V gene: TRBV28; CDR3 protein: ASSPGLAGGVIYEQY
CDR3 length: 14; J gene: TRBJ2-1; V gene: TRBV18; CDR3 protein: ASSPYGTSGINEQF
CDR3 length: 11; J gene: TRBJ2-7; V gene: TRBV7-2; CDR3 protein: ASSLTAYGEQY
CDR3 length: 14; J gene: TRBJ2-5; V gene: TRBV12-3/TRBV12-4; CDR3 protein: ASSRGLAGLSGEQY
CDR3 length: 14; J gene: TRBJ2-2; V gene: TRBV6-5; CDR3 protein: ASSYSLSRNTGELF
CDR3 length: 12; J gene: TRBJ1-4; V gene: TRBV7-2; CDR3 protein: ASSTGTGNEKLF
CDR3 length: 12; J gene: TRBJ2-1; V gene: TRBV10-3; CDR3 protein: AISERSGSNERF
CDR3 length: 15; J gene: TRBJ1-1; V gene: TRBV7-9; CDR3 protein: ASSLARRQTEGTEAF
CDR3 length: 13; J gene: TRBJ2-7; V gene: TRBV10-3; CDR3 protein: AISPAGGYTYEQY
CDR3 length: 14; J gene: TRBJ1-1; V gene: TRBV5-1; CDR3 protein: ASRQGTARGNTEAF
CDR3 length: 12; J gene: NA; V gene: TRBV5-1; CDR3 protein: ASSFLQGQNIQY
CDR3 length: 13; J gene: TRBJ2-1; V gene: TRBV5-1; CDR3 protein: ASSPGGLAVNEQF
CDR3 length: 9; J gene: TRBJ1-4; V gene: TRBV7-2; CDR3 protein: ASREYEKLF
CDR3 length: 15; J gene: TRBJ2-6; V gene: TRBV7-8; CDR3 protein: ASSLVPPPTGANVLT
CDR3 length: 16; J gene: TRBJ2-5; V gene: TRBV7-8; CDR3 protein: ASSLISTVRWLQETQY
CDR3 length: 13; J gene: TRBJ2-1; V gene: TRBV5-1; CDR3 protein: ASSLMGGNYNEQF
CDR3 length: 12; J gene: TRBJ2-1; V gene: TRBV7-3; CDR3 protein: ASSSGRTGNEQF
CDR3 length: 15; J gene: TRBJ2-1; V gene: TRBV5-1; CDR3 protein: ASSLGTSGIFYNEQF
CDR3 length: 13; J gene: TRBJ2-2; V gene: TRBV6-2/TRBV6-3; CDR3 protein: ASSHLGTLSGELF
CDR3 length: 11; J gene: TRBJ1-1; V gene: TRBV5-1; CDR3 protein: ASSQQKNTEAF
CDR3 length: 13; J gene: TRBJ2-1; V gene: TRBV6-2/TRBV6-3; CDR3 protein: ASSLTSDSYNEQF
CDR3 length: 14; J gene: TRBJ2-1; V gene: TRBV12-3/TRBV12-4; CDR3 protein: ASSPPGGNSYNEQF
CDR3 length: 16; J gene: TRBJ2-3; V gene: TRBV12-3/TRBV12-4; CDR3 protein: ASSAGLAGRSSTDAQY
CDR3 length: 22; J gene: TRBJ1-4; V gene: TRBV6-2/TRBV6-3; CDR3 protein: ASSPLAKDTQYFGRGTGREKLF
CDR3 length: 12; J gene: NA; V gene: TRBV10-3; CDR3 protein: AISDGQGEETQF
CDR3 length: 12; J gene: TRBJ2-5; V gene: TRBV15; CDR3 protein: ATSTLATSETQY
CDR3 length: 17; J gene: TRBJ2-1; V gene: TRBV7-7; CDR3 protein: ASSIPFGFGTGGYNEQF
CDR3 length: 12; J gene: TRBJ2-1; V gene: TRBV6-5; CDR3 protein: ASSYVQASNEQF
CDR3 length: 14; J gene: TRBJ2-1; V gene: TRBV5-8; CDR3 protein: ASSLLLGGGANEQF
CDR3 length: 13; J gene: TRBJ2-1; V gene: TRBV6-2/TRBV6-3; CDR3 protein: ASSPTGLSYNEQF
CDR3 length: 14; J gene: TRBJ2-7; V gene: TRBV7-6; CDR3 protein: ASSFGLPGQGYEQY